One and the same sample provided the 26 T cell receptor beta chains below, sequenced in a study of shared clonotypes between healthy human individuals. TCRdb keeps only in-frame clones here, not all; method: immunoSEQ multiplex PCR. This sample carries a few million clones, about nine tenths of them seen once, and the ten largest clones take approximately 0.41%. The sequenced material came from naive CD4+ T cells from PBMCs. Subset indicated: CD45RA+ positively selected. Every receptor here comes from a man between 18 and 29 years old in good health. Some clones in this sample may be carry-over from other donors' samples.

This clone showed up just a few times. The sample holds other DNA sequences that translate to the same CDR3. The chain joins TRBV6-1 to TRBJ1-4; weak D call: TRBD1 (6 bases). The germline V gene has CDR1 MNHNS and CDR2 SASEGT. V was cut by 1 base and J by 7 bases, with 13 bases left in between. The CDR3 totals 15 residues. CDR3 sequence (DNA): TGTGCCAGCAGTGAAGATGGGGGCGCGGGTGAAAAACTGTTTTTT. It specifies CASSEDGGAGEKLFF.

The chain carries TRBV2 and TRBJ2-7, with D possibly TRBD2 on 5 matching bases. V was cut by 6 bases and J by 0 bases, with 12 bases left in between. Germline values: CDR1 SNHLY, CDR2 FYNNEI. There are 14 residues in the CDR3. The CDR3 protein is CASRVRGSSYEQYF. DNA for the CDR3: TGTGCCAGCAGGGTCCGGGGAAGCTCCTACGAGCAGTACTTC.

Notes on this clone: Within the sample, other DNA sequences also encode this same CDR3. This rearrangement joins TRBV6-5 to TRBJ2-6; TRBD2 matches 8 bases. This CDR3 comprises 15 residues. Germline CDR1 is MNHEY and CDR2 is SVGAGI. Trimming took 4 bases from V and 3 from J; bases not matched to a gene: 2. The CDR3 loop is CASSSGGSGANVLTF. The CDR3 nucleotides are TGTGCCAGCAGTTCGGGGGGGAGTGGGGCCAACGTCCTGACTTTC.

The CDR3 spells CASSAGTGRIDEQFF. As DNA, the CDR3 is TGTGCCAGCAGTGCCGGGACGGGGAGAATAGATGAGCAGTTCTTC. The chain carries TRBV7-9 and TRBJ2-1; D is tentatively TRBD1 or TRBD2 (5 bases each). Germline assignment: CDR1 SEHNR and CDR2 FQNEAQ (reference sequence). The CDR3 runs 15 residues. V dropped 6 bases and J dropped 8 bases, with 20 bases sitting between them.

About this clone: Other DNA sequences in the same sample also yield this CDR3. This chain uses TRBV7-3 with TRBJ2-7; D unresolved. V lost 0 bases and J lost 2, with 2 bases in between. The germline V gene encodes CDR1 SGHTA and CDR2 FQGTGA. This CDR3 contains 12 residues. CDR3 bases: TGTGCCAGCAGCTTAACCCCCTACGAGCAGTACTTC. Amino acids: CASSLTPYEQYF.

The chain couples TRBV19 to TRBJ1-3; D unclear. The CDR3 totals 15 residues. V gave up 6 bases and J gave up 0 bases, with 12 bases separating them. Germline lookup yields CDR1 LNHDA and CDR2 SQIVND (reference sequence). In DNA form, the CDR3 reads TGTGCCAGTAGCTCCACGTGGAGCTCTGGAAACACCATATATTTT. Residues: CASSSTWSSGNTIYF.

The chain is built from TRBV27 and TRBJ2-2; D call uncertain. V shed 4 bases and J shed 2 bases, with 17 bases lying between them. Germline V gene lookup returns CDR1 MNHEY and CDR2 SMNVEV (reference sequence). CDR3 length: 17 residues. The CDR3 region is CASSSNRQPRNTGELFF. CDR3 coding DNA: TGTGCCAGCAGTTCAAACCGACAACCTCGAAACACCGGGGAGCTGTTTTTT.

This clone was counted a single time. The chain links TRBV29-1 to TRBJ2-5; D is unclear. Germline-derived CDR1 and CDR2 are SQVTM and ANQGSEA. Trimming left V 4 bases short and J 4 bases short, with 16 bases between. This CDR3 region has 14 residues. The CDR3 is CSVGVVGPRETQYF. CDR3 coding DNA: TGCAGCGTTGGCGTGGTAGGGCCCCGAGAGACCCAGTACTTC. The full variable domain, its missing parts supplied by reference TRBV29-1 and TRBJ2-5, is SAVISQKPSRDICQRGTSLTIQCQVDSQVTMMFWYRQQPGQSLTLIATANQGSEATYESGFVIDKFPISRPNLTFSTLTVSNMSPEDSSIYLCSVGVVGPRETQYFGPGTRLLVL.

The V gene is TRBV5-1, the J gene TRBJ2-5; either TRBD1 or TRBD2 may supply D (5 bases each). The V and J ends lost 4 bases and 0 bases respectively, with 13 bases between them. The CDR3 runs 15 residues. Germline loops: CDR1 SGHRS, CDR2 YFSETQ. CDR3 amino acids: CASSPGTGNQETQYF. The CDR3, as DNA: TGCGCCAGCAGCCCGGGGACCGGGAACCAAGAGACCCAGTACTTC.

The CDR3 here is CASSLQGRDTGELFF. CDR3 nucleotides: TGTGCCAGCAGCTTACAGGGACGTGACACCGGGGAGCTGTTTTTT. This chain links TRBV7-8 with TRBJ2-2; the D gene could be TRBD1 or TRBD2 (5 bases each). Between the trimmed V and J ends, which lost 2 bases and 3 bases, there was a span of 10 bases. Germline V gene data show CDR1 as SGHVS and CDR2 as FQNEAQ. This CDR3 contains 15 residues. Full variable domain (outside the CDR3, taken from reference TRBV7-8 and TRBJ2-2): GAGVSQSPRYKVAKRGQDVALRCDPISGHVSLFWYQQALGQGPEFLTYFQNEAQLDKSGLPSDRFFAERPEGSVSTLKIQRTQQEDSAVYLCASSLQGRDTGELFFGEGSRLTVL.

This chain joins TRBV7-3 and TRBJ2-1, with D possibly called TRBD1 or TRBD2 (5 bases each). The germline V gene has CDR1 SGHTA and CDR2 FQGTGA. Trimming cost V 5 bases and J 9 bases, with 17 bases left between them. The CDR3 runs to 14 residues. The CDR3 DNA reads as TGTGCCAGCAGCCTCCACTTAACTAGGGGTGAGCAGTTCTTC. Residues: CASSLHLTRGEQFF.

The CDR3 sequence: CASRGGQSSYNEQFF. The CDR3 DNA reads as TGTGCCAGCAGGGGTGGACAGAGCTCCTACAATGAGCAGTTCTTC. This chain uses TRBV2 with TRBJ2-1; D is perhaps TRBD1 (6 bases). CDR3 size: 15 residues. V lost 6 bases and J lost 0, with 12 bases in between. Germline V gene sequence: CDR1 SNHLY, CDR2 FYNNEI.

The gene calls are TRBV7-2 and TRBJ2-7; 12 bases fit TRBD2. Losses at the gene ends were 5 bases for V and 4 bases for J; bases not matched to a gene: 6. CDR3 length equals 15 residues. Per the germline V gene, CDR1 is SGHTA and CDR2 is FQGNSA. CDR3 region: CASSPSGLAGYEQYF. The CDR3 nucleotides read TGTGCCAGCAGCCCCTCCGGACTAGCGGGGTACGAGCAGTACTTC.

This clone appeared a single time. At the DNA level, this CDR3 is encoded by other sequences in the same sample as well. The chain links TRBV4-3 to TRBJ1-5; 8 nucleotides line up with TRBD1. This CDR3 spans 16 amino acids. The germline V gene encodes CDR1 LGHNA and CDR2 YSLEER. V was pared by 3 bases and J by 5 bases, with 9 bases of the junction left unmatched. The CDR3: CASSQSQGAAYQPQHF. In DNA, the CDR3 is TGCGCCAGCAGCCAGTCGCAGGGGGCCGCCTATCAGCCCCAGCATTTT.

V usage is TRBV4-2 and J usage is TRBJ2-3; TRBD2 aligns across 9 bases. The CDR3 covers 16 residues. In germline, CDR1 is LGHNA, CDR2 YNFKEQ. With 5 bases clipped from V and 2 bases from J, the junction kept 8 bases outside the gene matches. CDR3 in DNA: TGTGCCAGCAGCTTGTGGCGGGAGGGTACCACAGATACGCAGTATTTT. This codes for CASSLWREGTTDTQYF.

V and J are TRBV29-1 and TRBJ1-1, with D perhaps matching TRBD1 (5 bases). The CDR3 has 13 amino acids. CDR1 is SQVTM and CDR2 is ANQGSEA in the germline V gene. V shed 7 bases and J shed 0 bases, with 12 bases lying between them. CDR3 coding DNA: TGCAGCGCTGGGAGCAGGGTGAACACTGAAGCTTTCTTT. This sequence encodes CSAGSRVNTEAFF. Based on the CDR3 plus reference TRBV29-1 and TRBJ1-1, the full variable domain is SAVISQKPSRDICQRGTSLTIQCQVDSQVTMMFWYRQQPGQSLTLIATANQGSEATYESGFVIDKFPISRPNLTFSTLTVSNMSPEDSSIYLCSAGSRVNTEAFFGQGTRLTVV.

This chain uses TRBV19 with TRBJ1-2; 7 bases fit TRBD1. This CDR3 has 15 residues. V dropped 9 bases and J dropped 6; count of bases not matched to a gene: 16. Looked up from germline, CDR1 is LNHDA and CDR2 is SQIVND (reference sequence). The CDR3 nucleotides are TGTGCCAGCTTCGAGGGACAGCCGGGCAGGGATGGCTACACCTTC. Residues: CASFEGQPGRDGYTF.

Comment on this clone: Other nucleotide sequences from this sample produce the same CDR3. This chain connects TRBV19 to TRBJ1-5; TRBD1 aligns across 8 bases. V shed 3 bases and J 1 base; nucleotides not matched to a gene: 2. The CDR3 length is 15 residues. Germline assignment: CDR1 LNHDA and CDR2 SQIVND (reference sequence). The CDR3 DNA reads as TGTGCCAGTAGTATCAGGGGGCAGAGCAATCAGCCCCAGCATTTT. Translation: CASSIRGQSNQPQHF.

The gene calls are TRBV27 and TRBJ2-7, with 14 bases fitting TRBD2. The germline CDR1 and CDR2 sequences are MNHEY and SMNVEV (reference sequence). J lost 3 bases, V lost 5 bases, and 6 bases had no gene match. This CDR3 comprises 16 residues. DNA of the CDR3: TGTGCCAGCAGTCGACCGGGACTAGCGGGAGTCTACGAGCAGTACTTC. Its translation is CASSRPGLAGVYEQYF.

J is TRBJ2-7 and V is TRBV10-3; TRBD2 matches at 8 bases. After removal of 6 bases from V and 10 bases from J, the junction contained 5 bases not matched to a gene. Germline-derived CDR1 and CDR2 are ENHRY and SYGVKD. This CDR3 comprises 11 residues. The CDR3 is CAISGGVDQYF. In nucleotides, the CDR3 is TGTGCCATCAGCGGGGGGGTGGATCAGTACTTC.

J is TRBJ2-7 and V is TRBV7-2; D unclear. Trimming stripped 5 bases from V and 0 bases from J, with 8 bases between. Per the germline V gene, CDR1 is SGHTA and CDR2 is FQGNSA. The CDR3 extends over 13 amino acids. CDR3 loop: CASSPSPSYEQYF. The CDR3 nucleotides read TGTGCCAGCAGCCCCAGCCCCTCCTACGAGCAGTACTTC.

The CDR3 is CASKKNTGELFF. For the CDR3, the DNA is TGTGCCAGCAAAAAGAACACCGGGGAGCTGTTTTTT. The V gene is TRBV7-9, the J gene TRBJ2-2; no definite D call. The CDR3 consists of 12 residues. V was trimmed by 7 bases and J by 1 base, leaving 4 bases between them. Germline values: CDR1 SEHNR, CDR2 FQNEAQ (reference sequence).

This clone was detected only a few times. V is TRBV30 and J is TRBJ1-1, with D possibly matching TRBD1 (6 bases). CDR1 is GTSNPN and CDR2 is SVGIG in the germline V gene (reference sequence). The CDR3 is 12 amino acids. V lost 7 bases to trimming and J lost 3 bases, with 12 bases between them. The CDR3 coding sequence is TGTGCCTATACGAGGGGGGACACTGAAGCTTTCTTT. This gives the protein CAYTRGDTEAFF.

The V and J genes are TRBV27 and TRBJ2-2; 9 bases fit TRBD1. CDR3 length equals 17 residues. Germline CDR1 is MNHEY and CDR2 is SMNVEV (reference sequence). J lost 6 bases, V lost 6 bases, and 14 bases had no gene match. The CDR3 sequence is CASRIIRGQGDAGELFF. The CDR3 nucleotides are TGTGCCAGCAGGATAATAAGGGGACAGGGAGATGCCGGGGAGCTGTTTTTT.

As to this clone: This specimen includes other DNA sequences encoding the same CDR3. The chain combines TRBV5-1 with TRBJ2-7; D is perhaps TRBD2 (6 bases). Germline V gives CDR1 SGHRS, CDR2 YFSETQ. The V end was cut by 1 base, the J end by 2 bases, with 7 bases between. This CDR3 spans 13 amino acids. The CDR3 DNA reads TGCGCCAGCAGCTTGACTAGCCCCTACGAGCAGTACTTC. Its translation: CASSLTSPYEQYF.

The J gene is TRBJ2-5, the V gene TRBV5-4; 7 nucleotides line up with TRBD2. From germline, CDR1 is SGHNT and CDR2 YYREEE (reference sequence). The CDR3 totals 15 residues. V lost 4 bases, J lost 5 bases, and 11 bases stayed unmatched. CDR3 loop: CASSQPGPGRETQYF. Written as DNA, the CDR3 is TGTGCCAGCAGCCAACCGGGCCCCGGGAGGGAGACCCAGTACTTC.